This T cell receptor beta chain appears in the sequencing data of a study of radiotherapy plus CTLA-4 blockade in lung cancer. Across the whole study: Patients showed objective responses in roughly 19% of cases and disease control in roughly 30%.

The repertoire was sequenced with immunoSEQ multiplex PCR; TCRdb's copy has only in-frame clones and lacks some. The sample consists of approximately 47,000 clones, 63% of them appearing once. V was pared by 4 bases and J by 7 bases, with 5 bases of the junction left unmatched. Germline CDR1 and CDR2: LNHDA and SQIVND (reference sequence). This CDR3 has 13 residues. Study-wide results and limits: Following radiotherapy plus ipilimumab, tumor-derived TCR clones expanded in the blood. Early blood T cell clone changes and increased post-radiation serum interferon-beta were reportedly the strongest response predictors.

A note on this clone: The antigen is undetermined.

The study treated chemo-refractory metastatic non-small-cell lung cancer patients with focal radiation plus ipilimumab CTLA-4 blockade. This chain uses TRBV19 with TRBJ1-2; 8 nucleotides agree with TRBD1. The TCR comes from a human donor with non-small cell lung cancer who had a partial response to radiotherapy plus ipilimumab. The specimen comprised peripheral blood, sampled from a patient treated with radiotherapy plus ipilimumab. The CDR3 region has the DNA TGTGCCAGTAGTAAAAGGACAGGGATTGGCTACACCTTC. It translates to CASSKRTGIGYTF.